The rows below give T cell receptor beta chains drawn from one sample of a study of blood T cell repertoires in COVID-19. Sequencing was performed with immunoSEQ multiplex PCR; in TCRdb, only in-frame clones are kept and a portion is missing. The sample holds some 380,000 clones, roughly 90% seen once. Sequencing was done on a sample of peripheral blood. The receptors were sampled from a man between 18 and 35 years old with active or convalescent COVID-19. Each CDR3 is given with its conserved first and last residue. D genes are given only for firm matches. Only some rows state a clone size, as once, few, many or a class for expanded clones.

>.|.|TRBJ2-3|TRBV7-2
TGTGCCAGCAGCTTAGTTACAGCACCCAATACGCAGTATTTT
CASSLVTAPNTQYF
>.|TRBD2|TRBJ2-5|TRBV6-2/TRBV6-3
TGTGCCAGCAGTTTCCGACTAGCGGGAGCTGAGACCCAGTACTTC
CASSFRLAGAETQYF
>.|.|TRBJ2-7|TRBV7-9
TGTGCCAGCAGCCCCGGGACCTACGAGCAGTACTTC
CASSPGTYEQYF
>few|TRBD2|TRBJ2-7|TRBV19
TGTGCCACCGCTCCCGGGGGGGCCTACGAGCAGTACTTC
CATAPGGAYEQYF
>.|TRBD2|TRBJ2-5|TRBV3-1/TRBV3-2
TGTGCCAGCAGCCAAAGGACTAGCGGGACTGGAGAGACCCAGTACTTC
CASSQRTSGTGETQYF
>.|.|TRBJ2-7|TRBV12-3/TRBV12-4
TGTGCCAGCGAGACAGGCGGCCTCGAGCAGTACTTC
CASETGGLEQYF
>once|TRBD1|TRBJ1-2|TRBV24-1
TGTGCCACCAGTGATACCGGGACAGGGGGCTTTGGCTACACCTTC
CATSDTGTGGFGYTF
>.|TRBD1|TRBJ1-2|TRBV18
TGTGCCAGCTCACCCCTGACAGGGTTGGGCGGCTACACCTTC
CASSPLTGLGGYTF
>few|.|TRBJ2-1|TRBV6-2/TRBV6-3
TGTGCCAGCAGTTACCACAGGGAAGAGCAGTTCTTC
CASSYHREEQFF
>.|.|TRBJ1-5|TRBV4-1
TGCGCCAGCAGCCCGATTGGACAGATTAATCAGCCCCAGCATTTT
CASSPIGQINQPQHF
>.|.|TRBJ1-2|TRBV4-2
TGTGCCAGCAGCCAAGTCGATCGGGGTGGCTATGGCTACACCTTC
CASSQVDRGGYGYTF
>.|TRBD1|TRBJ1-5|TRBV6-6
TGTGCCAGCAGTACGTGGGACAGGAAATCTCAGCCCCAGCATTTT
CASSTWDRKSQPQHF
>.|.|TRBJ1-5|TRBV19
TGTGCCAGTAGTCCCGGGACTTATAGCAATCAGCCCCAGCATTTT
CASSPGTYSNQPQHF
>.|TRBD2|TRBJ2-3|TRBV2
TGTGCCAGCACCAAATCTCTAGCGGGGGGAACCACAGATACGCAGTATTTT
CASTKSLAGGTTDTQYF
>once|TRBD1|TRBJ2-2|TRBV4-1
TGCGCCAGCAGCCAAGGAGGTCCGGCAGGGGGGAACACCGGGGAGCTGTTTTTT
CASSQGGPAGGNTGELFF
>.|.|TRBJ2-1|TRBV4-2
TGTGCCAGCAGCCAAGGAGTTGAAGAGGATCAGTTCTTC
CASSQGVEEDQFF
>.|TRBD1|TRBJ1-2|TRBV9
TGTGCCAGCAGCCCAAGAGACAGGGGATGGGCCAACTATGGCTACACCTTC
CASSPRDRGWANYGYTF
>.|.|TRBJ1-2|TRBV30
TGTGCCTGGAGGCGGGGGAGGTGGGGCTACACCTTC
CAWRRGRWGYTF
>.|TRBD2|TRBJ2-4|TRBV14
TGTGCCAGCAGCCAACGACCGGGACTAGCGGGACACAAAAACATTCAGTACTTC
CASSQRPGLAGHKNIQYF
>.|TRBD1|TRBJ2-7|TRBV28
TGTGCCAGCAGTTTACCCGGGACAGGGCCCTACGAGCAGTACTTC
CASSLPGTGPYEQYF
>.|.|TRBJ2-3|TRBV29-1
TGCAGCGTCGTTCCAGGGGTGATAGGAACAGATACGCAGTATTTT
CSVVPGVIGTDTQYF
>.|TRBD2|TRBJ2-1|TRBV4-3
TGCGCCAGCAGCCATACAACTAGCGAGTACAATGAGCAGTTCTTC
CASSHTTSEYNEQFF